Here is one T cell receptor (beta chain) with its context. Its cognate antigen is unknown. CDR1 and CDR2 (germline): SQVTM, ANQGSEA. The CDR3 runs 14 residues. V shed 7 bases and J shed 0 bases, with 13 bases lying between them. This sample stems from a study of shared clonotypes between healthy human individuals. Overall study results and limits: At large depth, rarefaction still showed sorted-subset sequencing to be incomplete. Approximately 5% of naive CD4 clonotypes were shared across a few donors. Among non-shared clonotypes, generation probabilities were lower than among those shared by all four donors.

Measured with immunoSEQ multiplex PCR; TCRdb has only the in-frame clones, and not every one. The profile covers 2 million to 2.5 million clones, with 95% appearing a single time and approximately 0.13% taken by the ten largest. The receptor's source is a man between 18 and 29 years old in good health. The source material was naive CD4+ T cells sorted from blood. Subset of the sample: CD45RA+ positively selected. V gene TRBV29-1 combines with J gene TRBJ2-1; TRBD2 might be the D (6 bases). The CDR3 region is CSASFGSSYNEQFF. In DNA, the CDR3 is TGCAGCGCCTCGTTCGGGAGCTCCTACAATGAGCAGTTCTTC.